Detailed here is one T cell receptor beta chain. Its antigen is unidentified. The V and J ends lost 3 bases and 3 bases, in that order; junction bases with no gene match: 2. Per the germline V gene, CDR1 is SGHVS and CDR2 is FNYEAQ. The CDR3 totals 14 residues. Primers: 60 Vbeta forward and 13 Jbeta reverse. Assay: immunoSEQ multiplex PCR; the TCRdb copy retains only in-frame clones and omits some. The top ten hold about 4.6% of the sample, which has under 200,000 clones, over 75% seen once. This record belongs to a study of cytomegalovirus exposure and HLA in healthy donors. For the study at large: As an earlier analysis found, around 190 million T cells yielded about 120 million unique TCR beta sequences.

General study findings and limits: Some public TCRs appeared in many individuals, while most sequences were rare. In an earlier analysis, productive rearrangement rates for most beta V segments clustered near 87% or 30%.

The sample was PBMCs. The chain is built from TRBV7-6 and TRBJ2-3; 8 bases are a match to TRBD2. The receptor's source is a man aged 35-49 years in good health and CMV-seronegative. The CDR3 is CASSFGGGTDTQYF. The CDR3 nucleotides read TGTGCCAGCAGCTTCGGCGGGGGGACAGATACGCAGTATTTT.